This T cell receptor (beta chain) originates from a study of Ad26.COV2.S vaccination and SARS-CoV-2 variants. Study summary: Among those in the COV1001 Ad26.COV2.S trial arm was the donor. Doses of Ad26.COV2.S were injected into muscle once or twice, 56 days apart.

Assay: immunoSEQ multiplex PCR; the TCRdb copy retains only in-frame clones and omits some. Among about 390,000 clones listed, 70% to 90% were seen once. As for this clone: Its cognate antigen is unknown.

The CDR3 totals 13 residues. CDR1 is MGHRA and CDR2 is YSYEKL in the germline V gene. V shed 0 bases and J shed 2 bases, with 5 bases lying between them. Study-wide results and limits: Whether participants received vaccine or placebo, their non-spike TCR breadth was similar.

Treatment indicated: around 19 received Ad26.COV2.S at low or high dose, single or two shots; 5 received placebo; per-sample allocation not given. The investigators took samples on day 63 after the first vaccine or placebo injection. The donor was a Boston adult aged 18-55 years. The TCR comes from a person aged 18 to 59 who received the Ad26.COV2.S COVID-19 vaccine or a placebo. The rearrangement uses TRBV4-1 and TRBJ2-7; no clear D. The material was peripheral blood, obtained in a trial of Ad26.COV2.S vaccine versus placebo. The CDR3 loop is CASSQEGTYEQYF. CDR3 coding DNA: TGCGCCAGCAGCCAAGAGGGGACCTACGAGCAGTACTTC.